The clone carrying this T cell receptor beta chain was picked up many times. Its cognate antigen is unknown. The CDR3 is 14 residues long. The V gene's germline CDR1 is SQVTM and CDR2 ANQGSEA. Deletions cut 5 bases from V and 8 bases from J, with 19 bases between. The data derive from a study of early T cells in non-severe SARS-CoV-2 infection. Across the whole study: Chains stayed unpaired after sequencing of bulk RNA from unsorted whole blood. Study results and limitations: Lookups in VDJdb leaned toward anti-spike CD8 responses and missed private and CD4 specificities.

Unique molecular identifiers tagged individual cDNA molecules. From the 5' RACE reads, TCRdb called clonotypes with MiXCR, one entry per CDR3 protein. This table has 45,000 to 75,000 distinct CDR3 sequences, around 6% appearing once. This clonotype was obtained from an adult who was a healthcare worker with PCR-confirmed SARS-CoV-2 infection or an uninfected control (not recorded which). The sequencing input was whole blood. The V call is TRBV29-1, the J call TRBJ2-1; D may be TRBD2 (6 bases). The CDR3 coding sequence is TGCAGCGTTTCCGGGGGACGATTTTTGGATGAGCAGTTCTTC. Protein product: CSVSGGRFLDEQFF.